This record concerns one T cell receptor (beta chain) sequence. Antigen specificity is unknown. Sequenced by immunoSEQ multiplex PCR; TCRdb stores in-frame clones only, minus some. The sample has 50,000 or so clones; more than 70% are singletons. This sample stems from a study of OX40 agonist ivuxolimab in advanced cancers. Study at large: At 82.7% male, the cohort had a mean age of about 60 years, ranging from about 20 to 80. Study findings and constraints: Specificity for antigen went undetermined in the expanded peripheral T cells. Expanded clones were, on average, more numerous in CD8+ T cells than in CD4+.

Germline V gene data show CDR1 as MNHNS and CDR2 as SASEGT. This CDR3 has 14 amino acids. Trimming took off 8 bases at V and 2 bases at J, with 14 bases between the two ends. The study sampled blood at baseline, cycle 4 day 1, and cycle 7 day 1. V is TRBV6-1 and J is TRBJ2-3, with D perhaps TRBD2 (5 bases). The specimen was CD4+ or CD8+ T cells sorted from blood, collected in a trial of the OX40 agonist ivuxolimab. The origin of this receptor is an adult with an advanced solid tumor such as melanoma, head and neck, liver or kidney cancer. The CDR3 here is CASGVPGSTDTQYF. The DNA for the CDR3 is TGTGCCAGCGGGGTGCCGGGGTCCACAGATACGCAGTATTTT.